The present T cell receptor beta chain was sequenced within a study of cytomegalovirus exposure and HLA in healthy donors. Germline V lookup: CDR1 GTSNPN, CDR2 SVGIG (reference sequence). This CDR3 region has 15 residues. The V segment lost 0 bases and the J segment 2 bases; nucleotides outside the gene matches: 5. Both 60 Vbeta primers and 13 Jbeta primers went into the PCR. Produced via immunoSEQ multiplex PCR; TCRdb's table is partial and in-frame only. The table lists 130,000 or so clones, approximately 80% of them singletons, with about 1.8% in the top ten. The TCR was taken from a man aged 35 to 55 in good health and CMV-seronegative. The rearrangement links TRBV30 to TRBJ2-7; TRBD2 agrees at 9 bases. Sequencing was carried out using PBMCs. DNA of the CDR3: TGTGCCTGGAGTGTGGGTAGCGGGGGCCCCTACGAGCAGTACTTC. Its translation is CAWSVGSGGPYEQYF.